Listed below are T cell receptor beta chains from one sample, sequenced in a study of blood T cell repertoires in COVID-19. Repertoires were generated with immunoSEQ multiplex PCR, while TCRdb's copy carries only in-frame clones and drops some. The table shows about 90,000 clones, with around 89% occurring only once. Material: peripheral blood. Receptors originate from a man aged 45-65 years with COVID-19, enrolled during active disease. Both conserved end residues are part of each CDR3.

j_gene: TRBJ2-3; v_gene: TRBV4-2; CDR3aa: CASSQDRSGAPDTQYF
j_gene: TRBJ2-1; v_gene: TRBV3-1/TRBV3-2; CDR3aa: CASRQEGGVNEQFF
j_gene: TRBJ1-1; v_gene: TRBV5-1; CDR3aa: CASSPLSPGQGAGEAFF
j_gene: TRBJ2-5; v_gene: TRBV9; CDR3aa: CASSVVGLSGGTQETQYF
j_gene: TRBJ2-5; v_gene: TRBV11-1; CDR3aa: CASSKFRDQETQYF
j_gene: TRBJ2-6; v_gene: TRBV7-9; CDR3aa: CASSYQTTGAGANVLTF
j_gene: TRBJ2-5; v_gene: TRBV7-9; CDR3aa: CASSWDREETQYF
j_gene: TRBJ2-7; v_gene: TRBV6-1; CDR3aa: CASSERYEQYF
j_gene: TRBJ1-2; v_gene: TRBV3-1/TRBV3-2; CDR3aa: CASSQLQGNGYTF
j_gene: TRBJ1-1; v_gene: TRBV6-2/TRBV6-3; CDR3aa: CASSYWGQRTEAFF
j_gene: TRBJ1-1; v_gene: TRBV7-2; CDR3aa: CASSSSSNTEAFF
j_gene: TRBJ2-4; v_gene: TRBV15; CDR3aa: CATSSPGTGGGQNIQYF
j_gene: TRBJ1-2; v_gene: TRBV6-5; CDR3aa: CASSPLRQGHYGYTF
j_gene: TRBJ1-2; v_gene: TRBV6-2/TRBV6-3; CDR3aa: CASSPGHRAGYTF
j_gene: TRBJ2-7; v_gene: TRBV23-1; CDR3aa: CASSHGGDSIFLSYEQYF
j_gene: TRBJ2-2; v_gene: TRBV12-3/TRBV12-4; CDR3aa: CASGGAPGELFF
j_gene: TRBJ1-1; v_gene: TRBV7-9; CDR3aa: CASSPEAEAFF